The text below deals with one T cell receptor beta chain. Produced via immunoSEQ multiplex PCR; TCRdb's table is partial and in-frame only. The data hold tens of thousands of clones, with approximately 90% observed a single time. The data were taken from a study of T cell changes during pregnancy in multiple sclerosis. V lost 4 bases, J lost 3 bases, and 22 bases lay in between. Germline V gene sequence: CDR1 SGHAT, CDR2 FQNNGV. The CDR3 length is 17 residues. The V call is TRBV11-2, the J call TRBJ2-7, with a weak D call TRBD2 (6 bases). The input for sequencing was peripheral blood, taken before pregnancy. The TCR comes from a female donor with multiple sclerosis, enrolled in a pregnancy study. CDR3 sequence: CASSSVWDLEGVYEQYF. In DNA form, the CDR3 reads TGTGCCAGCAGCTCGGTCTGGGACTTGGAGGGTGTCTACGAGCAGTACTTC.